Presented here are 24 T cell receptor beta chains from one specimen sequenced in a study of cytomegalovirus exposure and HLA in healthy donors. The repertoire was sequenced with immunoSEQ multiplex PCR; TCRdb's copy has only in-frame clones and lacks some. The sample includes tens of thousands of clones, about 96% of them seen just once. Sequencing used PBMCs. All receptors derive from a man between 18 and 35 years old in good health and CMV-seronegative.

The chain carries TRBV19 and TRBJ1-1, with 9 bases aligning to TRBD1. The CDR3 sequence is 18 residues long. V lost 3 bases, J lost 0 bases, and 11 bases stayed unmatched. Germline V gives CDR1 LNHDA, CDR2 SQIVND (reference sequence). The CDR3 DNA follows: TGTGCCAGTAGTATGCCTACAGGGGGCTTCGGGGTGAACACTGAAGCTTTCTTT. This encodes CASSMPTGGFGVNTEAFF. Full variable domain (missing parts from reference TRBV19 and TRBJ1-1): DGGITQSPKYLFRKEGQNVTLSCEQNLNHDAMYWYRQDPGQGLRLIYYSQIVNDFQKGDIAEGYSVSREKKESFPLTVTSAQKNPTAFYLCASSMPTGGFGVNTEAFFGQGTRLTVV.

This clone appeared once. The chain uses TRBV7-3 and TRBJ2-1, with D possibly being TRBD2 (6 bases). Germline CDR1 is SGHTA and CDR2 is FQGTGA. The CDR3 extends over 15 amino acids. V was cut by 4 bases and J by 7 bases, with 17 bases left in between. The CDR3 reads CASSSPLSGQNEQFF. Written as DNA, the CDR3 is TGTGCCAGCAGCTCCCCCTTAAGCGGGCAAAATGAGCAGTTCTTC.

The chain is built from TRBV27 and TRBJ2-1; 12 nucleotides match TRBD2. The length of the CDR3 is 16 residues. Trimming removed 7 bases from V and 8 bases from J; junction bases left unmatched: 12. Germline-derived CDR1 and CDR2 are MNHEY and SMNVEV (reference sequence). CDR3: CASTRWASGREHEQFF. CDR3 sequence (DNA): TGTGCCAGCACCCGGTGGGCTAGCGGGAGGGAACATGAGCAGTTCTTC.

V gene TRBV10-1 combines with J gene TRBJ1-3, with D unclear. The length of the CDR3 is 12 residues. V lost 2 bases and J 5 bases, leaving 4 bases between the germline ends. CDR1 and CDR2 from the germline V gene are WNHNN and SYGVQD (reference sequence). The CDR3 sequence is CASSEGRNTIYF. The CDR3 coding sequence is TGCGCCAGCAGTGAGGGGCGAAACACCATATATTTT.

V usage is TRBV28 and J usage is TRBJ1-4; TRBD1 is a possible D gene (6 bases). This CDR3 contains 16 residues. CDR1 is MDHEN and CDR2 is SYDVKM in the germline V gene. Trimming cost V 5 bases and J 3 bases, with 16 bases left between them. As DNA, the CDR3 is TGTGCCAGCAGTATTTTACAGGGATCTGCTAATGAAAAACTGTTTTTT. It encodes CASSILQGSANEKLFF.

V is TRBV30 and J is TRBJ2-7, with D perhaps matching TRBD1 (6 bases). The CDR3 length is 12 residues. V dropped 1 base and J dropped 7 bases, with 11 bases sitting between them. CDR1 and CDR2 from the germline V gene are GTSNPN and SVGIG (reference sequence). The CDR3 DNA sequence: TGTGCCTGGAGTGGACAGGCCAGTGAGCAGTACTTC. Its translation is CAWSGQASEQYF.

The chain is built from TRBV4-2 and TRBJ2-1, with TRBD2 identical over 7 bases. Trimming cost V 3 bases and J 1 base; bases outside gene matches: 6. The CDR3 loop spans 16 amino acids. CDR1 LGHNA and CDR2 YNFKEQ come from the germline V gene. The CDR3 DNA sequence: TGTGCCAGCAGCCATTCGAGCGGGGCTTCCTACAATGAGCAGTTCTTC. Its protein is CASSHSSGASYNEQFF.

The chain joins TRBV5-1 to TRBJ2-4; 9 bases match TRBD2. This CDR3 has 16 amino acids. Trimming cost V 3 bases and J 0 bases; bases outside gene matches: 4. The germline V gene has CDR1 SGHRS and CDR2 YFSETQ. CDR3 sequence reads: CASSYTSGLAKNIQYF. The DNA of the CDR3 is TGCGCCAGCAGCTACACTAGCGGGCTAGCCAAAAACATTCAGTACTTC.

The chain carries TRBV30 and TRBJ2-1, with 7 bases matching TRBD2. V shed 3 bases and J 10 bases; nucleotides not matched to a gene: 15. The CDR3 is 15 amino acids. Germline lookup yields CDR1 GTSNPN and CDR2 SVGIG (reference sequence). CDR3 in DNA: TGTGCCTGGAGAGGCTCTAGCGGACCTCTAGGGGAGCAGTTCTTC. Residues: CAWRGSSGPLGEQFF.

The V gene is TRBV18, the J gene TRBJ2-3; 7 bases are shared with TRBD1. The germline gives CDR1 KGHSH, CDR2 LQKENI. This CDR3 is 15 amino acids long. Trimming at V came to 2 bases and at J to 0 bases, leaving 2 bases not matched to a gene. CDR3: CASSPAGGSTDTQYF. As DNA, the CDR3 is TGTGCCAGCTCACCAGCAGGGGGAAGCACAGATACGCAGTATTTT.

The chain couples TRBV9 to TRBJ2-7; 7 bases agree with TRBD2. The V gene end was trimmed by 0 bases and the J gene end by 3 bases; junction bases not matched to a gene: 6. CDR3 length equals 15 residues. Looked up from germline, CDR1 is SGDLS and CDR2 is YYNGEE. CDR3 amino acids: CASSVDQREGYEQYF. The CDR3 nucleotides are TGTGCCAGCAGCGTAGATCAGCGGGAAGGCTACGAGCAGTACTTC.

The chain couples TRBV28 to TRBJ1-2; a possible D gene is TRBD1 (5 bases). The germline V and J ends were trimmed by 5 bases and 8 bases, with 24 bases remaining between them. This CDR3 has 16 amino acids. Germline V gene sequence: CDR1 MDHEN, CDR2 SYDVKM. CDR3 residues: CASSPQTPGGNLGYTF. Written as DNA, the CDR3 is TGTGCCAGCAGTCCCCAGACCCCGGGGGGGAATTTGGGCTACACCTTC.

There are many counts of this clone. The V call is TRBV27, the J call TRBJ2-2, with 10 bases lining up with TRBD2. The CDR3 loop spans 14 amino acids. The germline V gene encodes CDR1 MNHEY and CDR2 SMNVEV (reference sequence). The junction had 0 bases not matched to a gene; V was cut back by 2 bases and J by 6 bases. The CDR3 bases are TGTGCCAGCAGTTTACTAGCGGGAGCCGGGGAGCTGTTTTTT. Residues: CASSLLAGAGELFF.

The rearrangement links TRBV6-5 to TRBJ2-1, with D possibly matching TRBD2 (5 bases). V lost 0 bases, J lost 7 bases, and 10 bases lay in between. Germline values: CDR1 MNHEY, CDR2 SVGAGI. This CDR3 has 14 residues. CDR3 residues: CASSYSRGENEQFF. The CDR3 region has the DNA TGTGCCAGCAGTTACTCGCGTGGGGAGAATGAGCAGTTCTTC.

This chain links TRBV5-8 with TRBJ2-7, with 10 bases lining up with TRBD1. CDR3 length: 16 residues. Germline trimming cut 4 bases from V and 0 bases from J; bases unmatched to any gene: 7. Germline-derived CDR1 and CDR2 are SGHTS and YDEGEE. CDR3 sequence: CASSAFRDRGSYEQYF. CDR3 sequence (DNA): TGTGCCAGCAGCGCTTTCCGGGACAGGGGCTCCTACGAGCAGTACTTC.

J is TRBJ2-7 and V is TRBV6-5; perhaps TRBD2 as D (6 bases). This CDR3 has 16 residues. Trimming stripped 2 bases from V and 2 bases from J, with 16 bases between. Germline-derived CDR1 and CDR2 are MNHEY and SVGAGI. In DNA, the CDR3 is TGTGCCAGCAGTTACGCCCCGGGGGTTCCAGCCTACGAGCAGTACGTC. Its translation: CASSYAPGVPAYEQYV.

This clone has a single count. The chain has TRBV6-5 and TRBJ1-1; D gene unclear. CDR3 length: 13 amino acids. The ends were cut back, 10 bases at V and 0 bases at J, with 12 bases in the middle. Germline CDR1 reads MNHEY; CDR2 reads SVGAGI. CDR3 residues: CATARQVNTEAFF. DNA for the CDR3: TGTGCCACCGCCAGGCAGGTGAACACTGAAGCTTTCTTT.

The chain has TRBV7-2 and TRBJ2-1; 7 nucleotides agree with TRBD2. CDR1 is SGHTA, CDR2 FQGNSA, per germline. J lost 8 bases, V lost 6 bases, and 13 bases had no gene match. The CDR3 spans 15 residues. In DNA, the CDR3 is TGTGCCAGCAGGTCTGGGGGAGGGCCCTCGGATGAGCAGTTCTTC. It is translated as CASRSGGGPSDEQFF.

V and J are TRBV29-1 and TRBJ2-3, with D possibly matching TRBD2 (6 bases). Per the germline V gene, CDR1 is SQVTM and CDR2 is ANQGSEA. V dropped 6 bases and J dropped 0 bases, with 13 bases sitting between them. The length of the CDR3 is 14 residues. Written as DNA, the CDR3 is TGCAGCGTAAACCGGGGGACTAGCACAGATACGCAGTATTTT. Amino acid sequence: CSVNRGTSTDTQYF.

This sequence joins TRBV7-2 and TRBJ1-5; 8 positions agree with TRBD1. This CDR3 is 14 amino acids long. Germline V gene sequence: CDR1 SGHTA, CDR2 FQGNSA. J gave up 2 bases and V 6 bases, and 3 bases lay outside the gene matches. DNA of the CDR3: TGTGCCAGCAGACAGGGGGGAGGCAATCAGCCCCAGCATTTT. Protein product: CASRQGGGNQPQHF.

The rearrangement links TRBV6-1 to TRBJ1-4; no clear D gene. This CDR3 contains 14 residues. Germline values: CDR1 MNHNS, CDR2 SASEGT. The V and J ends lost 6 bases and 8 bases respectively, with 16 bases between them. The CDR3 DNA reads TGTGCCAGCAGGAAGGAGGGAGATTGGGAAAAACTGTTTTTT. Translation: CASRKEGDWEKLFF.

V and J are TRBV10-1 and TRBJ2-2, with 9 bases matching TRBD1. Losses at the gene ends were 6 bases for V and 1 base for J; bases not matched to a gene: 3. Germline V CDR1 and CDR2: WNHNN, SYGVQD (reference sequence). The CDR3 extends over 15 amino acids. The CDR3 is CASRLDRGNTGELFF. The DNA for the CDR3 is TGCGCCAGCAGGCTGGACAGGGGGAACACCGGGGAGCTGTTTTTT.

The chain combines TRBV5-4 with TRBJ1-2; TRBD1 matches 7 bases. The CDR3 loop spans 15 amino acids. V was clipped by 3 bases and J by 4 bases; unmatched bases: 9. Per germline, CDR1 SGHNT and CDR2 YYREEE (reference sequence). CDR3 loop: CASSSILTGVYGYTF. The CDR3 DNA reads TGTGCCAGCAGCTCGATTCTAACAGGGGTCTATGGCTACACCTTC.

This clone was observed once. This rearrangement joins TRBV2 to TRBJ1-1; D is unclear. Germline CDR1 SNHLY, CDR2 FYNNEI. The V and J ends lost 4 bases and 3 bases respectively, with 12 bases between them. There are 14 residues in the CDR3. The CDR3 loop reads CASSAGRLDTEAFF. In nucleotides, the CDR3 is TGTGCCAGCAGTGCTGGGAGATTGGACACTGAAGCTTTCTTT.